A single sample is the source of the 15 T cell receptor beta chains below, sequenced in a study of blood T cell repertoires in COVID-19. Data came from immunoSEQ multiplex PCR; TCRdb stores just in-frame clones and leaves some out. Of hundreds of thousands of clones in the sample, 85% were seen once. The sequenced material came from peripheral blood. These receptors were obtained from a human donor in a cohort sampled during active COVID-19.

Concerning this clone: This same CDR3 is encoded by further DNA sequences in the sample. The genes are TRBV5-4 and TRBJ2-7; weak D call: TRBD1 (5 bases). Deletions cut 1 base from V and 2 bases from J, with 7 bases between. The V gene's germline CDR1 is SGHNT and CDR2 YYREEE (reference sequence). CDR3 length: 13 residues. Written as DNA, the CDR3 is TGTGCCAGCAGCTTGCAGGGTGCCTACGAGCAGTACTTC. Translating gives CASSLQGAYEQYF.

V and J are TRBV6-5 and TRBJ2-1; 14 bases are shared with TRBD2. Germline CDR1 is MNHEY and CDR2 is SVGAGI. V lost 5 bases to trimming and J lost 7 bases; unmatched junction nucleotides: 4. The CDR3 consists of 15 residues. The CDR3 reads CASSMTSGRVNEQFF. The CDR3 region has the DNA TGTGCCAGCAGTATGACTAGCGGGAGGGTTAATGAGCAGTTCTTC.

The chain has TRBV4-1 and TRBJ2-2; perhaps TRBD2 as D (7 bases). Trimming left V 0 bases short and J 8 bases short, with 10 bases between. This CDR3 has 14 residues. Germline CDR1 MGHRA, CDR2 YSYEKL. CDR3 protein: CASSQDRGAGELFF. CDR3 sequence (DNA): TGCGCCAGCAGCCAAGATCGGGGGGCAGGGGAGCTGTTTTTT.

This clone has just a few counts. A junction end diverges from the germline sequence, so it may reflect a read error. The V gene is TRBV13, the J gene TRBJ2-7; 9 positions match TRBD2. The CDR3 contains 15 residues. Germline loops: CDR1 PRHDT, CDR2 FYEKMQ (reference sequence). Here the CDR3 DNA reads TGTGCCAGCAGCATAGGACTAGCGAGTCTGGGAGAGCAGTACTTC. Amino acids: CASSIGLASLGEQYF. The variable domain in full, completed from reference TRBV13 and TRBJ2-7, reads AAGVIQSPRHLIKEKRETATLKCYPIPRHDTVYWYQQGPGQDPQFLISFYEKMQSDKGSIPDRFSAQQFSDYHSELNMSSLELGDSALYFCASSIGLASLGEQYFGPGTRLTVT.

This chain connects TRBV15 to TRBJ2-7; TRBD2 matches 8 bases. The V segment lost 1 base and the J segment 4 bases; nucleotides outside the gene matches: 6. The germline gives CDR1 LNHNV, CDR2 YYDKDF (reference sequence). The CDR3 is 15 amino acids. CDR3 coding DNA: TGTGCCACCAGCAGAGGTCCCGGGGGGGCTTACGAGCAGTACTTC. Amino acid sequence: CATSRGPGGAYEQYF.

The chain joins TRBV5-6 to TRBJ1-1; a weak D match, TRBD1 (5 bases). This CDR3 contains 14 residues. Per the germline V gene, CDR1 is SGHDT and CDR2 is YYEEEE. Trimming shortened V by 0 bases and J by 7 bases, and 13 bases separated the two germline ends. CDR3 region: CASSLVGQPREAFF. CDR3 nucleotides: TGTGCCAGCAGCTTGGTCGGACAACCGCGTGAAGCTTTCTTT.

The gene calls are TRBV18 and TRBJ2-7; 7 bases match TRBD1. CDR3 size: 14 residues. Germline V CDR1 and CDR2: KGHSH, LQKENI. J was trimmed by 5 bases and V by 2 bases; bases with no gene match: 6. The DNA for the CDR3 is TGTGCCAGCTCACCAGGGGTCCAGGGGGACGAGCAGTACTTC. Residues: CASSPGVQGDEQYF.

The CDR3 here is CASSPGLLIQETQYF. The DNA for the CDR3 is TGTGCCAGCAGTCCGGGACTGCTGATCCAAGAGACCCAGTACTTC. V gene TRBV27 combines with J gene TRBJ2-5; a weak D match, TRBD2 (6 bases). CDR3 length: 15 amino acids. V shed 5 bases and J shed 1 base, with 14 bases lying between them. Germline-derived CDR1 and CDR2 are MNHEY and SMNVEV (reference sequence).

This clone came up many times. The genes are TRBV5-4 and TRBJ1-1; D is uncertain. The CDR3 is 14 residues long. With 0 bases removed from V and 4 bases from J, the gap between germline ends came to 10 bases. The germline gives CDR1 SGHNT, CDR2 YYREEE (reference sequence). The CDR3 bases are TGTGCCAGCAGCTTGGATCTGGGAGTCACTGAAGCTTTCTTT. As protein: CASSLDLGVTEAFF.

This clone came up a few times. This sequence joins TRBV3-1 (or the pseudogene TRBV3-2) and TRBJ2-2; D ambiguous. The V end lost 7 bases, the J end lost 6 bases, and 9 bases lay between the germline ends. Per germline, CDR1 LGHDT and CDR2 YNNKEL (reference sequence). This CDR3 comprises 12 residues. CDR3 in amino acids: CASTLGPGELFF. The CDR3 nucleotides read TGTGCCAGCACCCTAGGCCCCGGGGAGCTGTTTTTT.

V is TRBV5-1 and J is TRBJ2-1; TRBD2 matches at 9 bases. Germline V CDR1 and CDR2: SGHRS, YFSETQ. V lost 7 bases to trimming and J lost 3 bases; unmatched junction nucleotides: 5. This CDR3 spans 14 amino acids. CDR3 protein: CASFSGSDYNEQFF. The DNA for the CDR3 is TGCGCCAGCTTTAGCGGGAGCGACTACAATGAGCAGTTCTTC. The variable domain in full, with the rest retrieved from reference TRBV5-1 and TRBJ2-1, is KAGVTQTPRYLIKTRGQQVTLSCSPISGHRSVSWYQQTPGQGLQFLFEYFSETQRNKGNFPGRFSGRQFSNSRSEMNVSTLELGDSALYLCASFSGSDYNEQFFGPGTRLTVL.

The chain carries TRBV5-1 and TRBJ2-1, with D possibly matching TRBD1 (7 bases). Germline V gene data show CDR1 as SGHRS and CDR2 as YFSETQ. This CDR3 is 14 amino acids long. Trimming took off 0 bases at V and 12 bases at J, with 16 bases between the two ends. In nucleotides, the CDR3 is TGCGCCAGCAGCTTGGCCGGAGGGGGCGACTGGCAGTTCTTC. Translating it yields CASSLAGGGDWQFF.

This clone was detected once. The chain carries TRBV6-6 and TRBJ2-7; 9 nucleotides match TRBD2. J gave up 1 base and V 2 bases, and 6 bases lay outside the gene matches. CDR3 length: 16 residues. From germline, CDR1 is MNHNY and CDR2 SVGAGI (reference sequence). The CDR3 sequence is CASSYTLAGGSYEQYF. CDR3 sequence (DNA): TGTGCCAGCAGTTACACTTTGGCGGGAGGGTCCTACGAGCAGTACTTC.

The chain employs TRBV7-2 and TRBJ2-1; 9 bases map to TRBD2. This CDR3 region has 14 residues. Germline V gene lookup returns CDR1 SGHTA and CDR2 FQGNSA. The V and J ends lost 5 bases and 7 bases, in that order; junction bases with no gene match: 6. This CDR3 is CASSLNGLANEQFF. The CDR3 bases are TGTGCCAGCAGCCTCAATGGACTAGCGAATGAGCAGTTCTTC.

The V call is TRBV28, the J call TRBJ2-7; 13 bases agree with TRBD2. Germline lookup yields CDR1 MDHEN and CDR2 SYDVKM. V shed 5 bases and J 3 bases; nucleotides not matched to a gene: 4. CDR3 size: 15 residues. CDR3 in DNA: TGTGCCAGCAGTCGGACTAGCGGGAGTGGCTACGAGCAGTACTTC. Protein sequence: CASSRTSGSGYEQYF.